This TCR beta chain comes out of a study of blood T cell repertoires in COVID-19. TCRdb keeps only in-frame clones here, not all; method: immunoSEQ multiplex PCR. The profile shows some 130,000 clones, 80% to 90% of them singletons. Germline V gives CDR1 SGHAT, CDR2 FQNNGV. The trim removed 5 bases at V and 4 bases at J, leaving 5 bases unmatched. This CDR3 region has 14 residues. The TCR originated in a man between 60 and 75 years old with COVID-19, enrolled during active disease. Sequencing was done on a sample of peripheral blood. The chain couples TRBV11-2 to TRBJ1-3; 7 bases are shared with TRBD1. The CDR3 DNA follows: TGTGCCAGCAGCGTTCCGGGACAGGGAAACACCATATATTTT. Translated: CASSVPGQGNTIYF.